A selection of T cell receptor beta chains follows, all from one sample in a study of response to subunit inactivated influenza vaccine. TCRdb processed the RT-PCR reads anew with MiXCR; each CDR3 protein has one entry. Of about 500,000 distinct CDR3 sequences listed, 16% were seen once; the top ten hold less than 4%. Sample: CD4+ T cells sorted from PBMCs, taken about 23 months after vaccination. The receptors stem from a man aged 50 to 69 who received an inactivated influenza vaccine. The CDR3 runs from the conserved cysteine through the conserved F or W. The D gene is left open where the match is weak. Size is stated for part of the rows, as once, few or many counts, or as a class when the clone is expanded.

size: -
D: TRBD1
J: TRBJ2-3
V: TRBV2
DNA: TGTGCCAGCAGTAGAAGGGGACAGGAGAGCACAGATACGCAGTATTTT
CDR3: CASSRRGQESTDTQYF

size: few
D: -
J: TRBJ1-2
V: TRBV20-1
DNA: TGCAGTGCTAGAGATCGAGGGATAGGGTATGGCTACACCTTC
CDR3: CSARDRGIGYGYTF

size: many
D: TRBD1
J: TRBJ2-1
V: TRBV25-1
DNA: TGTGCCAGCAGCCAAGGTGGTACAGGGGCCTACAATGAGCAGTTCTTC
CDR3: CASSQGGTGAYNEQFF

size: many
D: -
J: TRBJ2-3
V: TRBV10-3
DNA: TGTGCCATCAGTGAGTCAGGAACTAGCACAGATACGCAGTATTTT
CDR3: CAISESGTSTDTQYF

size: -
D: -
J: TRBJ2-2
V: TRBV5-1
DNA: TGCGCCAGCAGACGACAGCAGAACACCGGGGAGCTGTTTTTT
CDR3: CASRRQQNTGELFF

size: -
D: -
J: TRBJ2-3
V: TRBV6-1
DNA: TGTGCCAGCAGTCCCGGGGGGCTCCAGGATACGCAGTATTTT
CDR3: CASSPGGLQDTQYF

size: few
D: TRBD2
J: TRBJ2-1
V: TRBV7-9
DNA: TGTGCCAGCAGCTTAGATGGGGTAGCGGGTCTCAATGAGCAGTTCTTC
CDR3: CASSLDGVAGLNEQFF

size: few
D: -
J: TRBJ2-7
V: TRBV18
DNA: TGTGCCAGCTCACCACAGGAGGGAGAGCAGTACTTC
CDR3: CASSPQEGEQYF

size: -
D: TRBD1
J: TRBJ2-3
V: TRBV29-1
DNA: TGCAGCGTGAGCCGGGACAGGGAGACAGATACGCAGTATTTT
CDR3: CSVSRDRETDTQYF

size: many
D: TRBD1
J: TRBJ2-3
V: TRBV6-5
DNA: TGTGCCAGCAGTTACTCGTGGGACAGGGTCCTAAGCACAGATACGCAGTATTTT
CDR3: CASSYSWDRVLSTDTQYF

size: few
D: -
J: TRBJ2-2
V: TRBV5-1
DNA: TGCGCCAGCAGCTCATCTGAGACCGGGGAGCTGTTTTTT
CDR3: CASSSSETGELFF

size: many
D: TRBD1
J: TRBJ2-2
V: TRBV12-3/TRBV12-4
DNA: TGTGCCAGCAGTTCGGGACAGTACACCGGGGAGCTGTTTTTT
CDR3: CASSSGQYTGELFF

size: many
D: TRBD2
J: TRBJ2-1
V: TRBV9
DNA: TGTGCCAGCAGCGTAGGACTAGCGGGAACCTACAATGAGCAGTTCTTC
CDR3: CASSVGLAGTYNEQFF

size: -
D: TRBD2
J: TRBJ2-3
V: TRBV5-4
DNA: TGTGCCAGCAGAACAGATAGCGGGACCTCTTTAGGGGATACGCAGTATTTT
CDR3: CASRTDSGTSLGDTQYF

size: few
D: -
J: TRBJ2-3
V: TRBV20-1
DNA: TGCAGTGAGCTCGGGGACGCCCCAGATACGCAGTATTTT
CDR3: CSELGDAPDTQYF

size: -
D: -
J: TRBJ2-7
V: TRBV12-3/TRBV12-4
DNA: TGTGCCAGCAGTTTTACTTTTAGGGGCGAGCAGTACTTC
CDR3: CASSFTFRGEQYF

size: few
D: -
J: TRBJ2-7
V: TRBV9
DNA: TGTGCCAGCAGCGAGATGGTAGGATCCTACGAGCAGTACTTC
CDR3: CASSEMVGSYEQYF

size: few
D: -
J: TRBJ1-2
V: TRBV20-1
DNA: TGCAGTGCCGGAGGCCCCCACATTTGGGGCTACACCTTC
CDR3: CSAGGPHIWGYTF

size: -
D: -
J: TRBJ2-1
V: TRBV20-1
DNA: TGCAGTGCTAGTGGCGGCAGAGCAGGGTATGAGCAGTTCTTC
CDR3: CSASGGRAGYEQFF

size: -
D: -
J: TRBJ2-1
V: TRBV7-2
DNA: TGTGCCAGCAGCTTGACTGCTTCAACCTACAATGAGCAGTTCTTC
CDR3: CASSLTASTYNEQFF

size: many
D: -
J: TRBJ2-4
V: TRBV20-1
DNA: TGCAGTTTCACGACCGTGCCCAAAAACATTCAGTACTTC
CDR3: CSFTTVPKNIQYF

size: few
D: TRBD1
J: TRBJ2-3
V: TRBV5-5
DNA: TGTGCCAGCAGCAGATCAGGGGGCGTCGGCACAGATACGCAGTATTTT
CDR3: CASSRSGGVGTDTQYF

size: -
D: -
J: TRBJ1-1
V: TRBV6-2/TRBV6-3
DNA: TGTGCCAGCAGTTACGACAGTCTAAACACTGAAGCTTTCTTT
CDR3: CASSYDSLNTEAFF

size: once
D: TRBD1
J: TRBJ2-7
V: TRBV5-1
DNA: TGCGCCAGCAGCTCAGGTTGGACAGGGTCGAACGAGCAGTACTTC
CDR3: CASSSGWTGSNEQYF

size: few
D: TRBD1
J: TRBJ2-2
V: TRBV12-3/TRBV12-4
DNA: TGTGCCAGCAGTTTTGTAGGGGGCGCGGGGGAGCTGTTTTTT
CDR3: CASSFVGGAGELFF

size: few
D: -
J: TRBJ2-3
V: TRBV20-1
DNA: TGCAGTGCCCCCGGGCTAAACCGCGCAGATACGCAGTATTTT
CDR3: CSAPGLNRADTQYF

size: -
D: TRBD1
J: TRBJ1-2
V: TRBV10-3
DNA: TGTGCCATGGGGACAGGGGACTATGGCTACACCTTC
CDR3: CAMGTGDYGYTF

size: few
D: -
J: TRBJ1-6
V: TRBV27
DNA: TGTGCCAGCAGTTCGTATAGCCTCAATTCACCCCTCCACTTT
CDR3: CASSSYSLNSPLHF

size: -
D: TRBD1
J: TRBJ1-1
V: TRBV10-3
DNA: TGTGCCATCAGTGGGACAGGGGGTGAAATGAACACTGAAGCTTTCTTT
CDR3: CAISGTGGEMNTEAFF

size: -
D: -
J: TRBJ2-7
V: TRBV6-6
DNA: TGTGCCAGCAGTTATGCCAGCTACGAGCAGTACTTC
CDR3: CASSYASYEQYF

size: -
D: -
J: TRBJ2-1
V: TRBV5-1
DNA: TGCGCCAGCAGCTTGGATGGGAGCTACAATGAGCAGTTCTTC
CDR3: CASSLDGSYNEQFF

size: many
D: -
J: TRBJ2-1
V: TRBV5-1
DNA: TGCGCCAGCAGCTTGGCCAGGAACAATGAGCAGTTCTTC
CDR3: CASSLARNNEQFF

size: few
D: TRBD1
J: TRBJ2-1
V: TRBV12-3/TRBV12-4
DNA: TGTGCCAGCACCCGACAGGGGGCGGTCAATGAGCAGTTCTTC
CDR3: CASTRQGAVNEQFF

size: -
D: -
J: TRBJ1-5
V: TRBV4-3
DNA: TGCGCCAGCAGCCAACATGCCGGCACGAGGGGCAATCAGCCCCAGCATTTT
CDR3: CASSQHAGTRGNQPQHF

size: -
D: TRBD2
J: TRBJ2-1
V: TRBV28
DNA: TGTGCCAGCAGTCGCTCTAGCGGGGGGAGCTCCTACAATGAGCAGTTCTTC
CDR3: CASSRSSGGSSYNEQFF

size: many
D: -
J: TRBJ2-1
V: TRBV5-1
DNA: TGCGCCAGCAGCTCTTCGGACGTCGAGCAGTTCTTC
CDR3: CASSSSDVEQFF

size: -
D: -
J: TRBJ2-7
V: TRBV20-1
DNA: TGCAGTGCTAGAGATGGAGGGGGGGCCTACGAGCAGTACTTC
CDR3: CSARDGGGAYEQYF

size: -
D: -
J: TRBJ2-7
V: TRBV20-1
DNA: TGCAGTGCTAGTGCAACCGGGACATCCTCCTACGAGCAGTACTTC
CDR3: CSASATGTSSYEQYF

size: few
D: -
J: TRBJ2-2
V: TRBV6-1
DNA: TGTGCCAGCAGCCCAAATCGAGGGGAAAACACCGGGGAGCTGTTTTTT
CDR3: CASSPNRGENTGELFF

size: few
D: -
J: TRBJ2-3
V: TRBV27
DNA: TGTGCCAGCAGAGGAGCCCGGCTATACACAGATACGCAGTATTTT
CDR3: CASRGARLYTDTQYF

size: -
D: TRBD2
J: TRBJ2-7
V: TRBV7-9
DNA: TGTGCCAGCAGCTTAGTCGAGGCGGGGGGCTTAAAGTACTTC
CDR3: CASSLVEAGGLKYF

size: few
D: -
J: TRBJ1-3
V: TRBV6-1
DNA: TGTGCCAGCAGTCCCGGACTGTCCTCTGGAAACACCATATATTTT
CDR3: CASSPGLSSGNTIYF

size: -
D: -
J: TRBJ2-3
V: TRBV5-1
DNA: TGCGCCAGCAGCTTGGGGCTAGCTCTAGATACGCAGTATTTT
CDR3: CASSLGLALDTQYF

size: -
D: -
J: TRBJ2-3
V: TRBV5-1
DNA: TGCGCCAGCAGCTTGGGACATATTATGACAGATACGCAGTATTTT
CDR3: CASSLGHIMTDTQYF

size: -
D: -
J: TRBJ2-1
V: TRBV28
DNA: TGTGCCAGCAGTTTAGCGGGTACTACCTACAATGAGCAGTTCTTC
CDR3: CASSLAGTTYNEQFF

size: few
D: -
J: TRBJ2-5
V: TRBV7-9
DNA: TGTGCCAGCAGCTTAGTTGACGGCCAAGAGACCCAGTACTTC
CDR3: CASSLVDGQETQYF

size: few
D: -
J: TRBJ2-3
V: TRBV20-1
DNA: TGCAGTGCGAGACTAGGGGCTACGCAGTATTTT
CDR3: CSARLGATQYF

size: -
D: -
J: TRBJ2-7
V: TRBV5-1
DNA: TGCGCCAGCAGCTCCAGTACAGCGTCCTACGAGCAGTACTTC
CDR3: CASSSSTASYEQYF

size: -
D: TRBD2
J: TRBJ2-1
V: TRBV6-5
DNA: TGTGCCAGCAGCTACACACTAGCGGGGGGTTACAATGAGCAGTTCTTC
CDR3: CASSYTLAGGYNEQFF

size: -
D: TRBD1
J: TRBJ1-5
V: TRBV20-1
DNA: TGCTGTGCCCCGGGACAGGGGAGTATCGGCAATCAGCCCCAGCATTTT
CDR3: CCAPGQGSIGNQPQHF

size: many
D: TRBD1
J: TRBJ2-7
V: TRBV25-1
DNA: TGTGCCAGCAGTGAAGGGACAGACCCCTACGAGCAGTACTTC
CDR3: CASSEGTDPYEQYF

size: -
D: -
J: TRBJ2-3
V: TRBV4-3
DNA: TGCGCCAGCAGCCAAGATCCCTCACTCAGCACAGATACGCAGTATTTT
CDR3: CASSQDPSLSTDTQYF

size: few
D: -
J: TRBJ2-1
V: TRBV29-1
DNA: TGCAGCGTTGGGCCAGGGACGGTCATCAATGAGCAGTTCTTC
CDR3: CSVGPGTVINEQFF

size: -
D: -
J: TRBJ2-5
V: TRBV7-9
DNA: TGTGCCAGCAGATTGACAGGAATGGAGACCCAGTACTTC
CDR3: CASRLTGMETQYF

size: -
D: TRBD2
J: TRBJ2-1
V: TRBV5-1
DNA: TGCGCCAGCAGCTTCCAGCGGGAGGCCAATGAGCAGTTCTTC
CDR3: CASSFQREANEQFF

size: -
D: -
J: TRBJ2-5
V: TRBV24-1
DNA: TGTGCCACCGCCCGGCGGCCGGCGGAAGAGACCCAGTACTTC
CDR3: CATARRPAEETQYF